The 4 T cell receptor beta chains below come from one sample, sequenced in a study of spatial heterogeneity in lung cancer. Time point meaning: sample taken at primary tumor resection. Unsorted whole RNA of tumor, nontumor lung or frozen PBMC was sequenced. Each CDR3 protein gets one entry after TCRdb re-called the 5' RACE reads with MiXCR. The sample consists of about 60,000 distinct CDR3 sequences, around 8.2% of them appearing once. The material was PBMCs, obtained at surgery. The source is a female donor with early-stage non-small cell lung cancer.

This clonotype was picked up many times. The V call is TRBV4-1, the J call TRBJ2-2; D remains ambiguous. This CDR3 has 13 amino acids. V was shortened by 2 bases and J by 4 bases, with 5 bases between the two germline ends. Germline CDR1 is MGHRA and CDR2 is YSYEKL. CDR3: CASSQWGTGELFF. CDR3 DNA sequence: TGCGCCAGCAGCCAATGGGGCACCGGGGAGCTGTTTTTT.

In its sample, this clonotype was seen a few times. The chain carries TRBV7-9 and TRBJ2-3, with no clear D. Between the trimmed V and J ends, which lost 4 bases and 6 bases, there was a span of 8 bases. There are 12 residues in the CDR3. The germline V gene has CDR1 SEHNR and CDR2 FQNEAQ (reference sequence). This CDR3 is CASSSETDTQYF. CDR3 nucleotides: TGTGCCAGCAGCTCCGAGACGGATACGCAGTATTTT.

In this sample, this clonotype turned up a few times. The genes are TRBV7-3 and TRBJ2-1; D possibly corresponds to TRBD1 (6 bases). V shed 2 bases and J shed 6 bases, with 11 bases lying between them. CDR3 length equals 14 residues. Germline lookup yields CDR1 SGHTA and CDR2 FQGTGA. The CDR3 nucleotides are TGTGCCAGCAGCTTACGTACAGGGTCCAATGAGCAGTTCTTC. Translated, it gives CASSLRTGSNEQFF.

This clonotype has a count of ten or more. The chain links TRBV3-1 to TRBJ1-1; D gene unclear. The CDR3 length is 12 residues. Germline V gene lookup returns CDR1 LGHDT and CDR2 YNNKEL (reference sequence). The germline V and J ends were trimmed by 5 bases and 4 bases, with 8 bases remaining between them. CDR3 DNA: TGTGCCAGCAGCTCCCGGAGCACTGAAGCTTTCTTT. As protein: CASSSRSTEAFF.